The 28 T cell receptor beta chains reported below all come from one sample, sequenced in a study of CD8 T cells in Susac syndrome. About 0.5 to 1 ug RNA was reverse transcribed with random hexamers. TCRdb called the immunoSEQ multiplex PCR reads again in MiXCR, with one record for every CDR3 protein. The sample carries hundreds of thousands of distinct CDR3 sequences, around 83% recorded once. Sequencing was carried out using CD8+ T cells from PBMCs. These receptors all stem from a human donor with multiple sclerosis.

V usage is TRBV7-9 and J usage is TRBJ1-6; D is perhaps TRBD1 (6 bases). Trimming took off 5 bases at V and 7 bases at J, with 12 bases between the two ends. Germline CDR1 is SEHNR and CDR2 is FQNEAQ (reference sequence). The CDR3 sequence is 14 residues long. The CDR3 bases are TGTGCCAGCAGCACTGGACAGCTAAATTCACCCCTCCACTTT. Translation gives CASSTGQLNSPLHF.

This chain uses TRBV6-5 with TRBJ2-7; no clear D gene. The CDR3 totals 13 residues. Trimming cost V 4 bases and J 7 bases, with 14 bases left between them. Germline CDR1 is MNHEY and CDR2 is SVGAGI. The CDR3 sequence: CASSSGFSLEQYF. The CDR3 DNA follows: TGTGCCAGCAGTTCTGGTTTTTCGTTGGAGCAGTACTTC.

J is TRBJ2-3 and V is TRBV5-1, with D possibly TRBD2 on 6 matching bases. V was pared by 4 bases and J by 2 bases, with 14 bases between. The CDR3 extends over 15 amino acids. Germline V lookup: CDR1 SGHRS, CDR2 YFSETQ. This CDR3 is CASSPGLENTDTQYF. The CDR3 nucleotides read TGCGCCAGCAGCCCGGGACTTGAAAACACAGATACGCAGTATTTT.

The chain recombines TRBV3-1 with TRBJ2-1; 16 bases match TRBD2. Germline CDR1 and CDR2: LGHDT and YNNKEL (reference sequence). The CDR3 has 17 residues. The V gene end was trimmed by 4 bases and the J gene end by 8 bases; junction bases not matched to a gene: 8. DNA of the CDR3: TGTGCCAGCAGCCTCAAGGGACTAGCGGGGGGGCTGGATGAGCAGTTCTTC. Protein: CASSLKGLAGGLDEQFF.

The chain has TRBV7-9 and TRBJ1-1; D is unresolved. The V and J ends lost 0 bases and 13 bases respectively, with 24 bases between them. The CDR3 is made up of 16 amino acids. Germline CDR1 is SEHNR and CDR2 is FQNEAQ (reference sequence). As DNA, the CDR3 is TGTGCCAGCAGCTTAGCGCGTTGGCCGAGGGTACTGAAGCTTTTCTTT. This codes for CASSLARWPRVLKLFF.

The chain has TRBV7-9 and TRBJ1-5, with a possible D match to TRBD1 (6 bases). Germline loops: CDR1 SEHNR, CDR2 FQNEAQ (reference sequence). The CDR3 is 14 residues long. The V end lost 7 bases, the J end lost 5 bases, and 15 bases lay between the germline ends. This CDR3 is CASNEGGFHQPQHF. The CDR3 nucleotides read TGTGCCAGCAACGAAGGGGGTTTCCATCAGCCCCAGCATTTT.

The chain recombines TRBV27 with TRBJ2-1; weak D call: TRBD1 (6 bases). Germline CDR1 MNHEY, CDR2 SMNVEV (reference sequence). This CDR3 region has 13 residues. V shed 5 bases and J shed 7 bases, with 12 bases lying between them. The DNA for the CDR3 is TGTGCCAGCAGTCTGGACAGCTTGAATGAGCAGTTCTTC. It is translated as CASSLDSLNEQFF.

This chain uses TRBV19 with TRBJ2-1; possibly TRBD1 for D (6 bases). The length of the CDR3 is 13 residues. The V end was cut by 5 bases, the J end by 9 bases, with 14 bases between. The germline V gene has CDR1 LNHDA and CDR2 SQIVND (reference sequence). For the CDR3, the DNA is TGTGCCAGTAGTGTCGGGACACCCAGTGAGCAGTTCTTC. This sequence encodes CASSVGTPSEQFF.

The gene calls are TRBV2 and TRBJ1-5; D remains unclear. The V gene lost 4 bases and the J gene lost 0 bases, with 10 bases spanning the gap. This CDR3 spans 15 amino acids. Looked up from germline, CDR1 is SNHLY and CDR2 is FYNNEI. In DNA, the CDR3 is TGTGCCAGCAGTGTGGGGTTTTATAGCAATCAGCCCCAGCATTTT. This codes for CASSVGFYSNQPQHF.

This rearrangement joins TRBV3-1 to TRBJ2-7, with unresolved D. Germline CDR1 and CDR2: LGHDT and YNNKEL (reference sequence). The V and J ends lost 0 bases and 7 bases respectively, with 10 bases between them. The CDR3 loop spans 13 amino acids. The CDR3 here is CASSQDPRREQYF. For the CDR3, the DNA is TGTGCCAGCAGCCAAGATCCGAGAAGAGAGCAGTACTTC.

The rearrangement joins TRBV12-3 or TRBV12-4 to TRBJ1-4, with D perhaps TRBD1 (5 bases). V was trimmed by 6 bases and J by 6 bases, leaving 11 bases between them. The CDR3 covers 13 residues. Here the CDR3 DNA reads TGTGCCAGCAGCCCCGAGGGGTATGAAAAACTGTTTTTT. Translated, it gives CASSPEGYEKLFF.

V gene TRBV7-9 combines with J gene TRBJ2-1, with D unresolved. Deletions cut 4 bases from V and 6 bases from J, with 13 bases between. In germline, CDR1 is SEHNR, CDR2 FQNEAQ (reference sequence). This CDR3 contains 14 residues. CDR3 residues: CASSSYLNSNEQFF. CDR3 in DNA: TGTGCCAGCAGCTCCTATCTTAACTCCAATGAGCAGTTCTTC.

The J gene is TRBJ1-1, the V gene TRBV6-5; D unresolved. This CDR3 comprises 13 residues. Germline loops: CDR1 MNHEY, CDR2 SVGAGI. V was cut by 6 bases and J by 6 bases, with 14 bases left in between. The DNA of the CDR3 is TGTGCCAGCAGCCTGGTGGGTTGGGCTGAAGCTTTCTTT. Translating it yields CASSLVGWAEAFF.

The gene calls are TRBV25-1 and TRBJ2-7, with a tentative D call TRBD2 (6 bases). Germline-derived CDR1 and CDR2 are MGHDK and SYGVNS. V was cut by 2 bases and J by 3 bases, with 14 bases left in between. This CDR3 has 15 residues. CDR3 in DNA: TGTGCCAGCAGTGAAGGGGGAGGACACTACTACGAGCAGTACTTC. This translates into CASSEGGGHYYEQYF.

The chain combines TRBV2 with TRBJ2-3; D gene uncertain. CDR1 and CDR2 (germline): SNHLY, FYNNEI. V gave up 6 bases and J gave up 12 bases, with 13 bases separating them. The CDR3 is 11 amino acids. CDR3 in DNA: TGTGCCAGCAGAGTCGGCAGTGGCCAGTATTTT. Its translation is CASRVGSGQYF.

The chain recombines TRBV30 with TRBJ1-5; D is uncertain. CDR3 size: 15 residues. Germline V gene lookup returns CDR1 GTSNPN and CDR2 SVGIG (reference sequence). Trimming removed 1 base at V and 0 bases at J, with 10 bases between. The CDR3 protein is CAWSAGDPSNQPQHF. CDR3 bases: TGTGCCTGGAGTGCCGGTGACCCTAGCAATCAGCCCCAGCATTTT.

In its sample, this clonotype was seen once. The chain employs TRBV27 and TRBJ2-1, with TRBD1 identical over 7 bases. This CDR3 contains 15 residues. Germline lookup yields CDR1 MNHEY and CDR2 SMNVEV (reference sequence). V lost 6 bases, J lost 4 bases, and 9 bases stayed unmatched. DNA for the CDR3: TGTGCCAGCAGGCCTGGGTCAGGGGGTTACAATGAGCAGTTCTTC. Protein sequence: CASRPGSGGYNEQFF.

The chain combines TRBV30 with TRBJ1-1; 10 positions match TRBD1. Germline V gene data show CDR1 as GTSNPN and CDR2 as SVGIG (reference sequence). CDR3 length equals 17 residues. The V segment lost 1 base and the J segment 3 bases; nucleotides outside the gene matches: 11. This CDR3 is CAWSGDRGELRYTEAFF. The CDR3 DNA sequence: TGTGCCTGGAGTGGGGACAGGGGCGAGTTGAGGTACACTGAAGCTTTCTTT. The full variable domain, completed using reference TRBV30 and TRBJ1-1, is SQTIHQWPATLVQPVGSPLSLECTVEGTSNPNLYWYRQAAGRGLQLLFYSVGIGQISSEVPQNLSASRPQDRQFILSSKKLLLSDSGFYLCAWSGDRGELRYTEAFFGQGTRLTVV.

The chain employs TRBV28 and TRBJ1-2, with 9 nucleotides matching TRBD1. After removal of 5 bases from V and 2 bases from J, the junction contained 6 bases not matched to a gene. The CDR3 is 15 residues long. Germline values: CDR1 MDHEN, CDR2 SYDVKM. Here the CDR3 reads CASSPWTGVNYGYTF. In DNA form, the CDR3 reads TGTGCCAGCAGTCCTTGGACAGGGGTGAACTATGGCTACACCTTC.

A few counts support this clonotype. CDR3 amino acids: CASSLYRDQPQHF. CDR3 coding DNA: TGTGCCAGCAGTTTGTACAGGGACCAGCCCCAGCATTTT. The chain links TRBV27 to TRBJ1-5; D perhaps matches TRBD1 (6 bases). The CDR3 contains 13 residues. Looked up from germline, CDR1 is MNHEY and CDR2 is SMNVEV (reference sequence). V lost 3 bases and J 7 bases, leaving 10 bases between the germline ends.

This sequence joins TRBV21-1 and TRBJ1-2. TRBV21-1 is shown as a pseudogene. The CDR3 is made up of 14 amino acids. CDR3 in amino acids: CASSPKAALGGYTF. In DNA, the CDR3 is TGTGCCAGCAGCCCTAAAGCGGCCCTCGGGGGCTACACCTTC.

The chain links TRBV4-1 to TRBJ2-2; 7 bases map to TRBD2. J was trimmed by 6 bases and V by 0 bases; bases with no gene match: 7. Per germline, CDR1 MGHRA and CDR2 YSYEKL. The CDR3 sequence is 16 residues long. The CDR3 protein is CASSQEIGEGSGELFF. CDR3 in DNA: TGCGCCAGCAGCCAAGAGATAGGGGAGGGATCCGGGGAGCTGTTTTTT.

The V and J genes are TRBV6-5 and TRBJ1-1; D not certain. The germline V and J ends were trimmed by 0 bases and 11 bases, with 13 bases remaining between them. The CDR3 is 13 residues long. In germline, CDR1 is MNHEY, CDR2 SVGAGI. The CDR3 loop is CASSYSGGPRAFF. CDR3 coding DNA: TGTGCCAGCAGTTACTCGGGCGGGCCTAGGGCTTTCTTT.

V and J are TRBV27 and TRBJ2-7, with D perhaps TRBD2 (6 bases). Trimming cost V 5 bases and J 2 bases, with 16 bases left between them. The V gene's germline CDR1 is MNHEY and CDR2 SMNVEV (reference sequence). The CDR3 runs 15 residues. CDR3 in amino acids: CASSQSGVAAYEQYF. DNA for the CDR3: TGTGCCAGCAGTCAATCCGGGGTAGCGGCCTACGAGCAGTACTTC.

V and J are TRBV12-3 or TRBV12-4 and TRBJ1-1; maybe TRBD1 (6 bases). The ends were cut back, 8 bases at V and 6 bases at J, with 16 bases in the middle. The CDR3 is made up of 13 amino acids. Written as DNA, the CDR3 is TGTGCCAGCTGCACAGGGTCTGGGGCTGAAGCTTTCTTT. Translated, it gives CASCTGSGAEAFF.

The CDR3 nucleotides read TGTGCCAGCAGCCAAGATGGGTTATATGGCTACACCTTC. This encodes CASSQDGLYGYTF. The chain recombines TRBV3-1 with TRBJ1-2, with D unclear. The germline gives CDR1 LGHDT, CDR2 YNNKEL (reference sequence). Trimming removed 0 bases at V and 5 bases at J, with 7 bases between. The CDR3 covers 13 residues.

The chain joins TRBV19 to TRBJ1-3, with no clear D. V dropped 2 bases and J dropped 3 bases, with 8 bases sitting between them. Germline V gene data show CDR1 as LNHDA and CDR2 as SQIVND (reference sequence). This CDR3 spans 14 amino acids. CDR3 protein: CASSITLVGNTIYF. Written as DNA, the CDR3 is TGTGCCAGTAGTATAACTCTGGTTGGAAACACCATATATTTT. Combining the CDR3 with reference TRBV19 and TRBJ1-3 gives the whole variable domain DGGITQSPKYLFRKEGQNVTLSCEQNLNHDAMYWYRQDPGQGLRLIYYSQIVNDFQKGDIAEGYSVSREKKESFPLTVTSAQKNPTAFYLCASSITLVGNTIYFGEGSWLTVV.

The rearrangement links TRBV20-1 to TRBJ2-4, with 9 bases fitting TRBD1. Germline values: CDR1 DFQATT, CDR2 SNEGSKA (reference sequence). V lost 4 bases, J lost 7 bases, and 8 bases stayed unmatched. This CDR3 spans 14 amino acids. CDR3 nucleotides: TGCAGTGCTACCCCGGGACAGGGTTGGAACATTCAGTACTTC. The encoded protein is CSATPGQGWNIQYF.